This TCR beta chain came from a study of cytomegalovirus exposure and HLA in healthy donors. V shed 2 bases and J 4 bases; nucleotides not matched to a gene: 3. This CDR3 contains 15 residues. The germline CDR1 and CDR2 sequences are MNHNY and SVGAGI (reference sequence). General study points: Both high specificity and high sensitivity reportedly marked the classifier's diagnosis of cytomegalovirus status. Rarity held for most TCR sequences, but there were some public TCRs that occurred in many donors. Through in vitro validation, three CMV-associated chains were shown to be specific for CMV antigens.

Of note for this clone: Its specificity is unknown.

The method was immunoSEQ multiplex PCR; TCRdb's version includes in-frame clones alone and lacks a portion of them. The table records over 150,000 clones, more than 65% of them present only once. Source material: PBMCs. The chain couples TRBV6-6 to TRBJ2-1, with 9 bases lining up with TRBD2. The sequence was collected from a woman between 18 and 30 years old in good health and CMV-seropositive. The CDR3 sequence: CASSYLAGRYNEQFF. As DNA, the CDR3 is TGTGCCAGCAGTTACCTAGCGGGGAGATACAATGAGCAGTTCTTC.